This T cell receptor beta chain came from a study of blood T cells in healthy people across ages. V was clipped by 2 bases and J by 3 bases, with 11 bases between them. Germline V gene data show CDR1 as MDHEN and CDR2 as SYDVKM. The CDR3 runs to 15 residues. Alongside a J-beta primer mix, a sample-barcoded 5' primer served in a second PCR lasting about 7 to 11 cycles. One entry per CDR3 protein, called by TCRdb with MiXCR from the 5' RACE reads. This table has approximately 780,000 distinct CDR3 sequences, 20% to 30% appearing once. These data were also reused for a study on T cells of mothers and their children. From that study: In cDNA synthesis, all of the extracted RNA was used at approximately 1.4 ug per 15 ul.

The specimen was blood. The V gene is TRBV28, the J gene TRBJ2-1, with D possibly TRBD2 on 6 matching bases. This TCR was recovered from a boy between 10 and 17 years old in good health. The CDR3 protein is CASSLRSGHYNEQFF. The DNA for the CDR3 is TGTGCCAGCAGTTTACGTAGCGGCCACTACAATGAGCAGTTCTTC.